A single sample gave rise to the 21 T cell receptor beta chains below, sequenced in a study of T cell responses to AZD1222 COVID-19 vaccine. TCRdb's copy holds only in-frame clones and misses some; the assay was immunoSEQ multiplex PCR. The table records about 150,000 clones, just over 90% of them present only once. The material was peripheral blood, obtained on day 0 of AZD1222 vaccination. These receptors all stem from an adult in good health.

This sequence joins TRBV7-2 and TRBJ2-7, with D possibly TRBD1 on 6 matching bases. Germline V gene sequence: CDR1 SGHTA, CDR2 FQGNSA. V was pared by 5 bases and J by 1 base, with 12 bases between. There are 14 residues in the CDR3. CDR3 sequence: CASSTPQGSYEQYF. For the CDR3, the DNA is TGTGCCAGCAGCACCCCACAGGGATCCTACGAGCAGTACTTC.

The rearrangement uses TRBV15 and TRBJ2-7, with unresolved D. Germline V gives CDR1 LNHNV, CDR2 YYDKDF (reference sequence). The CDR3 totals 15 residues. Trimming left V 5 bases short and J 3 bases short, with 17 bases between. The CDR3 sequence is CATSPSGVKVYEQYF. CDR3 DNA sequence: TGTGCCACCAGCCCCTCTGGGGTAAAGGTCTACGAGCAGTACTTC.

The V call is TRBV7-9, the J call TRBJ1-1; 11 bases are a match to TRBD1. CDR3 length equals 17 residues. The J segment lost 6 bases and the V segment lost 0 bases, leaving 9 bases of the junction unmatched. Germline loops: CDR1 SEHNR, CDR2 FQNEAQ (reference sequence). CDR3 DNA: TGTGCCAGCAGCTTAGCGGGGACAGGGGGGTTTCTGGCTGAAGCTTTCTTT. Protein: CASSLAGTGGFLAEAFF.

V gene TRBV5-1 combines with J gene TRBJ1-2; 7 nucleotides line up with TRBD1. Germline CDR1 SGHRS, CDR2 YFSETQ. The trim removed 0 bases at V and 8 bases at J, leaving 4 bases unmatched. This CDR3 has 13 residues. In nucleotides, the CDR3 is TGCGCCAGCAGCTTGGACAGGGGCAGGGGCTACACCTTC. Translating gives CASSLDRGRGYTF.

On this clone itself: Mismatch with germline at one junction end may stem from a read error. This chain joins TRBV5-1 and TRBJ2-5, with 7 nucleotides matching TRBD1. CDR1 is SGHRS, CDR2 YFSETQ, per germline. This CDR3 spans 16 amino acids. The CDR3 region is CASSLGVWDRKETQYF. Written as DNA, the CDR3 is TGCGCCAGCAGTTTGGGTGTTTGGGACAGAAAAGAGACCCAGTACTTC.

The V and J genes are TRBV5-1 and TRBJ1-6; TRBD1 is a possible D gene (5 bases). This CDR3 is 14 amino acids long. Germline V gene lookup returns CDR1 SGHRS and CDR2 YFSETQ. The V end lost 0 bases, the J end lost 7 bases, and 8 bases lay between the germline ends. CDR3 DNA: TGCGCCAGCAGCTTGGACAGGCTAAATTCACCCCTCCACTTT. It is translated as CASSLDRLNSPLHF.

The chain links TRBV5-4 to TRBJ1-2, with D tentatively TRBD1 (5 bases). This CDR3 is built from 15 residues. The V end lost 1 base, the J end lost 4 bases, and 14 bases lay between the germline ends. CDR1 SGHNT and CDR2 YYREEE come from the germline V gene (reference sequence). The CDR3 DNA follows: TGTGCCAGCAGCTTGAGCCAGGGCGCGGCCTATGGCTACACCTTC. Translation: CASSLSQGAAYGYTF.

The genes are TRBV5-1 and TRBJ2-6, with 7 bases fitting TRBD1. Germline loops: CDR1 SGHRS, CDR2 YFSETQ. There are 17 residues in the CDR3. J gave up 0 bases and V 7 bases, and 10 bases lay outside the gene matches. CDR3 sequence reads: CASAPKGQSSGANVLTF. The CDR3 DNA sequence: TGCGCCAGCGCCCCTAAGGGACAGAGCTCTGGGGCCAACGTCCTGACTTTC.

The V and J genes are TRBV29-1 and TRBJ2-1; tentatively, D is TRBD2 (7 bases). V gave up 3 bases and J gave up 4 bases, with 13 bases separating them. This CDR3 spans 14 amino acids. CDR1 is SQVTM, CDR2 ANQGSEA, per germline. For the CDR3, the DNA is TGCAGCGTTGACGGCGGGGGCGGTTACAATGAGCAGTTCTTC. Its protein is CSVDGGGGYNEQFF.

The chain combines TRBV19 with TRBJ1-4; D is unresolved. Germline CDR1 reads LNHDA; CDR2 reads SQIVND (reference sequence). The CDR3 has 12 amino acids. Trimming stripped 6 bases from V and 10 bases from J, with 12 bases between. The CDR3 loop reads CASRPDSGKLFF. CDR3 nucleotide sequence: TGTGCCAGTAGACCCGACTCCGGAAAACTGTTTTTT.

The chain combines TRBV3-1 (or the pseudogene TRBV3-2) with TRBJ1-4; D is undetermined. Trimming cost V 3 bases and J 3 bases, with 8 bases left between them. Germline V gives CDR1 LGHDT, CDR2 YNNKEL (reference sequence). This CDR3 contains 14 residues. The CDR3 protein is CASSQDLANEKLFF. CDR3 DNA: TGTGCCAGCAGCCAGGACTTGGCTAATGAAAAACTGTTTTTT.

The chain is built from TRBV25-1 and TRBJ2-3; D not certain. Per germline, CDR1 MGHDK and CDR2 SYGVNS. Trimming stripped 1 base from V and 0 bases from J, with 5 bases between. This CDR3 has 14 residues. The CDR3 nucleotides are TGTGCCAGCAGTGAATTGGGGAGCACAGATACGCAGTATTTT. This gives the protein CASSELGSTDTQYF.

The chain recombines TRBV2 with TRBJ2-7; 10 bases align to TRBD1. J lost 4 bases, V lost 5 bases, and 11 bases had no gene match. The CDR3 is 16 amino acids. Germline V gives CDR1 SNHLY, CDR2 FYNNEI. CDR3 nucleotides: TGTGCCAGCAGTTCGAGGGGGTCGGGACAGGGGTACGAGCAGTACTTC. Translated: CASSSRGSGQGYEQYF.

The rearrangement joins TRBV4-3 to TRBJ1-2; no firm D call. Trimming left V 1 base short and J 4 bases short, with 10 bases between. This CDR3 has 14 amino acids. Germline CDR1 reads LGHNA; CDR2 reads YSLEER. The CDR3 is CASSQVHSSYGYTF. For the CDR3, the DNA is TGCGCCAGCAGCCAAGTCCACTCTAGCTATGGCTACACCTTC.

The chain links TRBV3-1 (or the pseudogene TRBV3-2) to TRBJ2-5, with D perhaps matching TRBD2 (6 bases). Germline-derived CDR1 and CDR2 are LGHDT and YNNKEL (reference sequence). V lost 4 bases, J lost 5 bases, and 17 bases lay in between. The CDR3 is 15 residues long. As DNA, the CDR3 is TGTGCCAGCAGCCTTCGACTAGTGGGTGCGGAGACCCAGTACTTC. This codes for CASSLRLVGAETQYF.

V gene TRBV2 combines with J gene TRBJ1-3, with 7 positions matching TRBD1. V lost 5 bases and J lost 3; bases outside the gene matches: 10. This CDR3 comprises 16 residues. Germline assignment: CDR1 SNHLY and CDR2 FYNNEI. CDR3 in amino acids: CASSRETGRVGNTIYF. DNA of the CDR3: TGTGCCAGCAGTCGTGAGACAGGGCGAGTTGGAAACACCATATATTTT. The full variable domain, completed using reference TRBV2 and TRBJ1-3, is EPEVTQTPSHQVTQMGQEVILRCVPISNHLYFYWYRQILGQKVEFLVSFYNNEISEKSEIFDDQFSVERPDGSNFTLKIRSTKLEDSAMYFCASSRETGRVGNTIYFGEGSWLTVV.

The chain is built from TRBV19 and TRBJ2-5; 8 bases agree with TRBD1. This CDR3 is 14 amino acids long. The germline gives CDR1 LNHDA, CDR2 SQIVND (reference sequence). V shed 5 bases, J shed 1 base, and the junction held 3 bases outside the gene matches. The CDR3 DNA sequence: TGTGCCAGTAGTGAGGACAGGGTCCAAGAGACCCAGTACTTC. This sequence encodes CASSEDRVQETQYF.

The J gene is TRBJ2-1, the V gene TRBV18; 12 positions agree with TRBD2. The J segment lost 5 bases and the V segment lost 5 bases, leaving 7 bases of the junction unmatched. The CDR3 covers 16 residues. Per the germline V gene, CDR1 is KGHSH and CDR2 is LQKENI. CDR3 sequence (DNA): TGTGCCAGCTCAGGACGACTAGCGGGGGACCACAATGAGCAGTTCTTC. Translating gives CASSGRLAGDHNEQFF.

The chain recombines TRBV19 with TRBJ2-3; D call uncertain. Germline loops: CDR1 LNHDA, CDR2 SQIVND (reference sequence). This CDR3 contains 15 residues. Trimming removed 6 bases from V and 2 bases from J, with 15 bases in between. The CDR3 bases are TGTGCCAGTAGCCTCACCCGGCTACCCACAGATACGCAGTATTTT. Protein: CASSLTRLPTDTQYF.

V and J are TRBV28 and TRBJ2-5, with unresolved D. With 5 bases removed from V and 7 bases from J, the gap between germline ends came to 14 bases. The germline gives CDR1 MDHEN, CDR2 SYDVKM. The CDR3 contains 13 residues. The CDR3 region is CASSQTPPGTQYF. In DNA form, the CDR3 reads TGTGCCAGCAGTCAAACCCCTCCTGGGACCCAGTACTTC.

The V call is TRBV5-5, the J call TRBJ1-4; D perhaps matches TRBD1 (5 bases). There are 16 residues in the CDR3. Germline values: CDR1 SGHKS, CDR2 YYEKEE (reference sequence). The V and J ends lost 1 base and 5 bases respectively, with 15 bases between them. Here the CDR3 reads CASSLPMRQRNEKLFF. The CDR3 bases are TGTGCCAGCAGCTTGCCAATGCGACAGAGGAATGAAAAACTGTTTTTT.